The source of this T cell receptor beta chain is a study of blood T cell repertoires in COVID-19 (TCRdb year 2020). Background for the entire study: Samples from collaborators originated in the United States, Italy and Spain and spanned both the acute and convalescent phases of COVID-19. The samples were drawn from the first 160 participants of the ongoing ImmuneRACE study and from roughly 1,300 subjects provided by 6 global collaborators. HLA class I and class II types, where available, came from metadata supplied by the sample provider rather than from assay-based typing. The prospective study material was composed of cDNA or gDNA derived from T cells, B-cell-depleted T cells, or PBMCs. A de-identified subject ID, COVID-19 status, age in years and sex were almost always included in the sample metadata. The repertoires were released in a freely available public database intended as a resource for research on the immune response to SARS-CoV-2. The dataset comprised deeply sampled blood TCRbeta repertoires from subjects exposed to, actively infected with, or recovered from COVID-19. Beyond this particular receptor, the publication reports: The amount of clinical and demographic metadata varied by source and participant and was provided uncurated.

This clone was observed once. What this receptor recognizes is not known. Within one base of it there is no much larger clone, and no base qualities were kept. Each collaborating institution followed its own protocols to collect whole blood in K2EDTA tubes. For TCRbeta analysis, collaborators shipped samples as frozen whole blood, isolated PBMCs, or DNA extracted from either of those sample types. TCRbeta CDR3 regions were amplified from genomic DNA using the immunoSEQ Assay, a bias-controlled multiplex PCR. The published analysis was carried out like this. The number of nucleated cells in each sample was estimated by amplification of reference gene primers within the assay. Sequence reads were collapsed and filtered to measure the absolute abundance of every unique TCRbeta CDR3 rearrangement. For each sample, productive Simpson clonality was calculated as the square root of Simpson's diversity index over productive rearrangements. The immuneACCESS repertoire file appears here via TCRdb, limited to in-frame rearrangements. These files lack a portion of the clones; in checked studies, under half of the deficit traces to unresolved V genes, and the cause of the others is not known. V, J and clone size are those of that table, while D and trimming were read from the DNA. For this sample the table gives about 93,000 clones, of which 75% to 90% were detected only once. Approximately 1.6% of the sample is taken by the ten largest.

Cut back by 6 bases and 0 bases, the V and J ends lie 10 bases apart. The CDR3, cysteine through phenylalanine, is 14 amino acids long. Left in the record is the CDR3 DNA by itself, 42 bases read in frame from the first base. CDR1 and CDR2, per the germline V gene, are SGHVS and FQNEAQ. This receptor was identified in a human donor with active COVID-19. The donor label of this sample is uncertain. The V gene is TRBV7-8 and the J gene is TRBJ2-3; there is no confident call for the D gene. The source material was peripheral blood. The sequenced DNA is TGTGCCAGCAGGAGAAGTCCTAGCACAGATACGCAGTATTTT. This is translated as CASRRSPSTDTQYF.